The 27 T cell receptor beta chains given below trace back to one sample, sequenced in a study of radiotherapy plus CTLA-4 blockade in lung cancer. Profiled with immunoSEQ multiplex PCR; TCRdb holds only in-frame clones, not every one. Among around 45,000 clones, over 75% were seen once, and the ten largest hold 7.8%. This sample comprised peripheral blood, obtained from a patient treated with radiotherapy plus ipilimumab. These receptors all stem from a human donor with non-small cell lung cancer whose response to radiotherapy plus ipilimumab could not be evaluated.

The chain recombines TRBV5-4 with TRBJ1-1; possible D gene TRBD1, 5 bases. This CDR3 comprises 14 residues. V was pared by 3 bases and J by 4 bases, with 13 bases between. Germline assignment: CDR1 SGHNT and CDR2 YYREEE (reference sequence). The CDR3 is CASSSQGWVTEAFF. The CDR3, as DNA: TGTGCCAGCAGCTCGCAGGGTTGGGTCACTGAAGCTTTCTTT.

The chain carries TRBV25-1 and TRBJ2-5; 10 bases line up with TRBD1. Germline V lookup: CDR1 MGHDK, CDR2 SYGVNS. Trimming cost V 5 bases and J 5 bases; bases outside gene matches: 11. The CDR3 runs to 16 residues. CDR3 coding DNA: TGTGCCAGCAGTACCCTGGGACAGGGGAGTGAGGAGACCCAGTACTTC. Residues: CASSTLGQGSEETQYF. The complete variable domain, with remaining parts taken from reference TRBV25-1 and TRBJ2-5, reads EADIYQTPRYLVIGTGKKITLECSQTMGHDKMYWYQQDPGMELHLIHYSYGVNSTEKGDLSSESTVSRIRTEHFPLTLESARPSHTSQYLCASSTLGQGSEETQYFGPGTRLLVL.

This clone was seen just once. The rearrangement joins TRBV5-1 to TRBJ1-1; 9 nucleotides match TRBD1. J lost 1 base, V lost 3 bases, and 1 base had no gene match. The CDR3 runs to 14 residues. Germline CDR1 is SGHRS and CDR2 is YFSETQ. The CDR3: CASSWGQGNTEAFF. The CDR3 DNA reads TGCGCCAGCAGCTGGGGACAGGGGAACACTGAAGCTTTCTTT.

The V call is TRBV18, the J call TRBJ1-1; 8 nucleotides agree with TRBD1. Germline values: CDR1 KGHSH, CDR2 LQKENI. V trimming: 3 bases; J trimming: 8 bases; junction bases outside the gene matches: 2. The CDR3 runs to 12 residues. CDR3 loop: CASSPRTGEAFF. The CDR3, as DNA: TGTGCCAGCTCACCCCGGACAGGGGAAGCTTTCTTT.

This clone was seen a single time. The genes are TRBV30 and TRBJ2-1; TRBD2 matches 16 bases. The CDR3 totals 18 residues. V shed 4 bases, J shed 5 bases, and the junction held 11 bases outside the gene matches. Germline V gene sequence: CDR1 GTSNPN, CDR2 SVGIG (reference sequence). CDR3 bases: TGTGCCTGGATTAGACCGGGACTAGCGGGAGGGCTAAACAATGAGCAGTTCTTC. Translated: CAWIRPGLAGGLNNEQFF.

The J gene is TRBJ1-5, the V gene TRBV27; D gene uncertain. The CDR3 extends over 14 amino acids. Trimming cost V 0 bases and J 4 bases, with 7 bases left between them. CDR1 MNHEY and CDR2 SMNVEV come from the germline V gene (reference sequence). CDR3 loop: CASSLSRQNQPQHF. The CDR3 DNA reads as TGTGCCAGCAGTTTATCGAGGCAGAATCAGCCCCAGCATTTT.

The chain uses TRBV14 and TRBJ2-1; 7 bases map to TRBD2. Unmatched junction bases numbered 7, after V lost 6 bases and J lost 2 bases. The CDR3 is made up of 15 amino acids. Germline CDR1 is SGHDN and CDR2 is FVKESK. This CDR3 is CASSLSGAAYNEQFF. The CDR3 DNA reads as TGTGCCAGCAGTCTAAGCGGGGCAGCCTACAATGAGCAGTTCTTC.

This chain links TRBV27 with TRBJ2-7, with 13 bases lining up with TRBD2. Germline V gene data show CDR1 as MNHEY and CDR2 as SMNVEV (reference sequence). CDR3 size: 16 residues. V gave up 2 bases and J gave up 4 bases; unmatched junction bases: 5. CDR3 DNA: TGTGCCAGCAGTTTAAGGACTAGCGGGAGCGTTTACGAGCAGTACTTC. Its translation: CASSLRTSGSVYEQYF.

Of note for this clone: At the DNA level, this CDR3 is encoded by other sequences in the same sample as well. The chain recombines TRBV18 with TRBJ2-7, with D tentatively TRBD2 (6 bases). The germline CDR1 and CDR2 sequences are KGHSH and LQKENI. This CDR3 contains 14 residues. V shed 0 bases and J shed 2 bases, with 8 bases lying between them. The CDR3: CASSPPGLPYEQYF. The CDR3 DNA is TGTGCCAGCTCACCACCGGGACTTCCCTACGAGCAGTACTTC.

The chain couples TRBV27 to TRBJ2-7; D uncertain. The germline gives CDR1 MNHEY, CDR2 SMNVEV (reference sequence). This CDR3 is 13 amino acids long. V lost 5 bases and J lost 5, with 13 bases in between. CDR3: CASSTLIRDEQYF. DNA of the CDR3: TGTGCCAGCAGTACTTTAATCCGTGACGAGCAGTACTTC.

V is TRBV5-1 and J is TRBJ2-5; weak D call: TRBD2 (6 bases). Germline V gene sequence: CDR1 SGHRS, CDR2 YFSETQ. The CDR3 consists of 16 residues. Trimming removed 0 bases from V and 4 bases from J, with 16 bases in between. The CDR3 DNA follows: TGCGCCAGCAGCTTGGCCCGGACCGACGGGGGAGAGACCCAGTACTTC. It encodes CASSLARTDGGETQYF.

The chain carries TRBV28 and TRBJ1-2; 9 bases align to TRBD1. The J segment lost 5 bases and the V segment lost 1 base, leaving 2 bases of the junction unmatched. CDR3 length equals 14 residues. Germline-derived CDR1 and CDR2 are MDHEN and SYDVKM. For the CDR3, the DNA is TGTGCCAGCAGTTTATCGGGACAGGGTTATGGCTACACCTTC. Translation: CASSLSGQGYGYTF.

The chain has TRBV5-1 and TRBJ2-5; 9 nucleotides line up with TRBD2. Germline-derived CDR1 and CDR2 are SGHRS and YFSETQ. After removal of 3 bases from V and 3 bases from J, the junction contained 21 bases not matched to a gene. The CDR3 loop spans 20 amino acids. CDR3 sequence reads: CASSYGMIGTSGGKKETQYF. CDR3 coding DNA: TGCGCCAGCAGCTACGGGATGATAGGGACGAGCGGGGGGAAAAAAGAGACCCAGTACTTC.

As DNA, the CDR3 is TGTGCCAGCAGCTTAGAAACAGGGGGCACTAATGAAAAACTGTTTTTT. It codes for CASSLETGGTNEKLFF. The chain has TRBV7-2 and TRBJ1-4; 9 nucleotides line up with TRBD1. The germline V gene encodes CDR1 SGHTA and CDR2 FQGNSA. Losses at the gene ends were 1 base for V and 2 bases for J; bases not matched to a gene: 2. This CDR3 has 16 residues.

This chain uses TRBV10-2 with TRBJ1-1, with D hard to call. The CDR3 has 13 amino acids. V lost 6 bases, J lost 3 bases, and 11 bases lay in between. Germline assignment: CDR1 WSHSY and CDR2 SAAADI. This CDR3 reads CASSPRLDTEAFF. CDR3 coding DNA: TGCGCCAGCAGCCCCAGACTTGACACTGAAGCTTTCTTT.

CDR3 amino acids: CASSLAAGGGAGETQYF. The CDR3 DNA is TGTGCCAGCAGCTTAGCCGCCGGCGGGGGGGCTGGAGAGACCCAGTACTTC. V is TRBV7-2 and J is TRBJ2-5, with 9 bases matching TRBD2. The CDR3 is 17 amino acids. J lost 4 bases, V lost 0 bases, and 9 bases had no gene match. Germline V gives CDR1 SGHTA, CDR2 FQGNSA.

The chain couples TRBV10-3 to TRBJ2-1; 11 nucleotides line up with TRBD2. CDR3 length equals 15 residues. The J segment lost 7 bases and the V segment lost 10 bases, leaving 12 bases of the junction unmatched. Germline V gene sequence: CDR1 ENHRY, CDR2 SYGVKD. The CDR3 loop reads CATRETGTSGNEQFF. CDR3 nucleotides: TGTGCCACAAGGGAAACCGGGACTAGCGGAAATGAGCAGTTCTTC.

The sample holds one count of this clone. The chain links TRBV6-5 to TRBJ2-5; D gene ambiguous. Germline V gene sequence: CDR1 MNHEY, CDR2 SVGAGI. This CDR3 spans 15 amino acids. Between the trimmed V and J ends, which lost 5 bases and 4 bases, there was a span of 17 bases. The DNA for the CDR3 is TGTGCCAGCAGTCGCCTAGGCAGCTGGAGAGAGACCCAGTACTTC. This translates into CASSRLGSWRETQYF.

This chain connects TRBV15 to TRBJ2-1, with 9 bases fitting TRBD2. The CDR3 runs to 16 residues. V lost 2 bases to trimming and J lost 7 bases; unmatched junction nucleotides: 9. The V gene's germline CDR1 is LNHNV and CDR2 YYDKDF (reference sequence). CDR3 sequence reads: CATSRSRASGVNEQFF. The CDR3 DNA reads as TGTGCCACCAGCAGATCCAGGGCTAGCGGGGTGAATGAGCAGTTCTTC.

The chain is built from TRBV7-9 and TRBJ2-7, with 7 bases aligning to TRBD1. The CDR3 length is 14 residues. Losses at the gene ends were 5 bases for V and 5 bases for J; bases not matched to a gene: 9. CDR1 is SEHNR and CDR2 is FQNEAQ in the germline V gene (reference sequence). This CDR3 is CASSPSDRAHEQYF. The CDR3 nucleotides are TGTGCCAGCAGCCCTTCTGACAGGGCCCACGAGCAGTACTTC.

Worth noting for this clone: Other DNA sequences in the sample encode the same CDR3. The genes are TRBV18 and TRBJ1-2; D ambiguous. The CDR3 is 14 residues long. Germline assignment: CDR1 KGHSH and CDR2 LQKENI. The ends were cut back, 6 bases at V and 8 bases at J, with 19 bases in the middle. The CDR3 region has the DNA TGTGCCAGCTCCCCAAGTACCTCCGGAGACGGCTACACCTTC. Its translation: CASSPSTSGDGYTF.

The chain employs TRBV11-3 and TRBJ1-1, with a weak D call TRBD1 (5 bases). Germline CDR1 reads SGHNT; CDR2 reads YENEEA. The CDR3 loop spans 13 amino acids. V dropped 5 bases and J dropped 1 base, with 8 bases sitting between them. The CDR3: CASSTQGNTEAFF. The CDR3 DNA is TGTGCCAGCAGCACCCAGGGGAACACTGAAGCTTTCTTT. Full variable domain (outside the CDR3, taken from reference TRBV11-3 and TRBJ1-1): EAGVVQSPRYKIIEKKQPVAFWCNPISGHNTLYWYLQNLGQGPELLIRYENEEAVDDSQLPKDRFSAERLKGVDSTLKIQPAELGDSAVYLCASSTQGNTEAFFGQGTRLTVV.

This sequence joins TRBV4-1 and TRBJ2-5; TRBD2 matches 8 bases. V gave up 3 bases and J gave up 5 bases; unmatched junction bases: 14. The CDR3 loop spans 17 amino acids. The V gene's germline CDR1 is MGHRA and CDR2 YSYEKL. CDR3 DNA sequence: TGCGCCAGCAGCCAGTGGACCGGGACTAGGGGCCCTGAGACCCAGTACTTC. It codes for CASSQWTGTRGPETQYF.

The genes are TRBV18 and TRBJ1-6, with D possibly matching TRBD1 (5 bases). This CDR3 spans 17 amino acids. The V gene's germline CDR1 is KGHSH and CDR2 LQKENI. V gave up 3 bases and J gave up 6 bases, with 18 bases separating them. The CDR3 DNA reads as TGTGCCAGCTCACCTCCGAGAGCAGGGTTAATTAATTCACCCCTCCACTTT. This codes for CASSPPRAGLINSPLHF.

This rearrangement joins TRBV6-5 to TRBJ2-3; TRBD2 is a possible D gene (6 bases). V dropped 4 bases and J dropped 2 bases, with 10 bases sitting between them. The CDR3 totals 14 residues. From germline, CDR1 is MNHEY and CDR2 SVGAGI. CDR3 bases: TGTGCCAGCAGTTGGAGGGACCCCACAGATACGCAGTATTTT. This codes for CASSWRDPTDTQYF.

The chain combines TRBV5-8 with TRBJ2-6, with D possibly TRBD2 on 6 matching bases. There are 17 residues in the CDR3. Germline V gene lookup returns CDR1 SGHTS and CDR2 YDEGEE. V was clipped by 4 bases and J by 0 bases, with 14 bases between them. CDR3 bases: TGTGCCAGCAGCGTCCGGGGGTTAATCTCTGGGGCCAACGTCCTGACTTTC. This translates into CASSVRGLISGANVLTF.

This chain's CDR3 is CASSLGISSYNEQFF. In nucleotides, the CDR3 is TGTGCCAGCAGCTTAGGAATCAGCTCCTACAATGAGCAGTTCTTC. This chain connects TRBV11-3 to TRBJ2-1, with D unclear. The V gene lost 1 base and the J gene lost 0 bases, with 7 bases spanning the gap. The CDR3 totals 15 residues. Per germline, CDR1 SGHNT and CDR2 YENEEA.